This record looks at one T cell receptor beta chain sequence and its context. Its antigen target is currently unknown. Being one base from a much bigger clone, this may be a read error. This entry is derived from a study of T cells in Graves' hyperthyroidism and ophthalmopathy (dated by TCRdb to the late 2010s). With regard to the full study: Peripheral blood samples were taken at initial diagnosis, before any treatment was given. After sampling, hyperthyroidism patients received methimazole starting at 30 mg daily, and ophthalmopathy patients received high-dose intravenous methylprednisolone. TCR V-J signatures able to tell the groups apart were searched for in a discovery cohort of 95 or so patients, of whom fewer than 45 had Graves' ophthalmopathy and some 60 had stable Graves' hyperthyroidism. Thyroid tissue and blood T-cell repertoires from six Graves' hyperthyroidism patients were also compared in the study. For training and testing, the 100 or so patients in the discovery cohort were randomly divided in a 7:3 ratio. Prospective prediction of ophthalmopathy was tested in an independent validation cohort consisting of roughly 19 hyperthyroidism patients and approximately 16 patients who later progressed to ophthalmopathy. The paper describes TCR Vbeta CDR3 sequencing of 130 to 150 peripheral blood samples, made up of 43 ophthalmopathy patients, 70 to 80 hyperthyroidism patients and 17 progressor patients.

Study-wide findings and limitations: In cross-validation, a model built on a 13 V-J signature told ophthalmopathy apart from stable hyperthyroidism with 87.88% sensitivity and roughly 82% specificity, and in testing the same model reached 80%/75%. No statistical method was used to fix the sample size in advance, and group allocation was not hidden from the investigators. In validation, progression to ophthalmopathy was predicted by the model with roughly 71% sensitivity and just over 72% specificity, a median of approximately 6.5 months before onset. Most expanded thyroid clonotypes (frequency above 0.001) were also detected in blood, suggesting blood repertoires may reflect thyroid immune responses.

TCR beta CDR3 regions were amplified from RNA transcripts. For the first round of RT-PCR on the TCR CDR3, the HTBI primer set was used together with the Qiagen OneStep RT-PCR kit. A second multiplex PCR round built the libraries, followed by size selection and purification. Libraries were sequenced paired-end with 100 bp reads on an Illumina HiSeq2000. The paper's data handling went like this. SOAPnuke was used to process the raw data, removing reads that contained adapters or uncalled bases, had a mean Phred below 15, or lacked an exact match to the constant primer or identifier. High-quality paired reads were merged with COPE v1.2.5, and unique nucleotide sequences were defined as clonotypes. MiTCR v1.1 was used to align the clonotypes against IMGT TRBV, TRBD and TRBJ reference segments. Analysis was restricted to V-J combinations with a frequency above 0.0001, which covered roughly 99% of repertoires. A TCS score was defined as the ratio between F50 (clonal expansion) and ExV (chaos), using BLOSUM62-based TCRdist between CDR3 peptides within each V-J. Welch's t-statistics and random forest reduced 514 V-J features to about 13, which were used in a naive Bayes classifier (R e1071). TCRdb reran the public reads through fastp at Q25 and MiXCR, keeping productive beta chains. Each entry merges the rows of one CDR3 protein and shows their most common DNA and genes. It is TCRdb's table, rather than the study itself, that gives the V and J calls and clone size. The sample profile shows 280,000 or so distinct CDR3 sequences; 13% to 15% of them were found once. 30% to 35% of the sample is held by the ten biggest clonotypes.

The hyperthyroidism patients were between 18 and 65 years old and newly diagnosed, with a disease duration of less than 2 months. The study excluded patients with uncontrolled infections, other autoimmune diseases, pregnancy or lactation. Clinical symptoms, serum thyroxine and TRAb, thyroid ultrasound, and orbital computed tomography formed the basis for the diagnoses. Blood from progressor patients was collected at the time of first diagnosis with hyperthyroidism, before any ophthalmopathy symptoms had appeared. PBMCs were isolated from 7.5 to 10 ml of fresh peripheral blood by Ficoll-Paque density gradient centrifugation. Progressor patients were first diagnosed with Graves' hyperthyroidism and then developed ophthalmopathy during follow-up. Total RNA was extracted with Trizol reagent, and quality was checked on an Agilent 2100 Bioanalyzer. Cut back by 1 base and 9 bases, the V and J ends lie 13 bases apart. Per the germline V gene, MNHNS is the CDR1 and SASEGT is the CDR2. There are 14 amino acids in the CDR3, from cysteine to phenylalanine inclusive. Left in the record is the CDR3 DNA by itself, 42 bases read in frame from the first base.

The receptor was isolated from a woman between 45 and 65 years old with Graves' hyperthyroidism that later progressed to Graves' ophthalmopathy. The chain is encoded by TRBV6-1 joined to TRBJ2-1; D gene: possibly TRBD2, on 5 matching bases. Sequencing used blood. The CDR3 is CASSEGASIAEQFF. The DNA sequence is TGTGCCAGCAGTGAAGGGGCTAGCATAGCTGAGCAGTTCTTC.